The subject of this entry is one T cell receptor (beta chain). Its antigen is undetermined. The entry originates in a study of cytomegalovirus exposure and HLA in healthy donors. Study summary: The roughly 120 validation repertoires, a later analysis reported, used the same platform as the approximately 670 first-cohort repertoires.

Here immunoSEQ multiplex PCR was the method, and the copy in TCRdb shows in-frame clones only, minus some. This sample yields 90,000 to 130,000 clones, of which roughly 90% are seen a single time; around 2% belongs to the top ten. Study-level results: According to a subsequent analysis, TCR clusters identified in the first cohort showed a tendency to co-occur across the roughly 120 validation repertoires.

Specimen: PBMCs. This clonotype was obtained from a woman younger than 35 in good health and CMV-seronegative.

The CDR3 is CASSFGTAHQPQHF. CDR3 bases: TGTGCCAGCAGCTTTGGGACAGCTCATCAGCCCCAGCATTTT. J is TRBJ1-5 and V is TRBV7-9; 7 bases are shared with TRBD1. The CDR3 length is 14 residues. Germline lookup yields CDR1 SEHNR and CDR2 FQNEAQ (reference sequence). V was pared by 3 bases and J by 5 bases, with 4 bases of the junction left unmatched.